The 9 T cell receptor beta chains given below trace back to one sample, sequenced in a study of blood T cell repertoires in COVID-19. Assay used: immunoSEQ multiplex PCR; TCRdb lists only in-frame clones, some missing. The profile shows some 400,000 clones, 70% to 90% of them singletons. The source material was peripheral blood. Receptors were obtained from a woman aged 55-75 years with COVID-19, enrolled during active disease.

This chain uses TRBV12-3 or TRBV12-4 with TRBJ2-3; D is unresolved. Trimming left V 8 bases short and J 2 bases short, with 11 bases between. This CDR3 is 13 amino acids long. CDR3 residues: CASFSPNTDTQYF. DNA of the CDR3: TGTGCCAGCTTCTCCCCTAACACAGATACGCAGTATTTT.

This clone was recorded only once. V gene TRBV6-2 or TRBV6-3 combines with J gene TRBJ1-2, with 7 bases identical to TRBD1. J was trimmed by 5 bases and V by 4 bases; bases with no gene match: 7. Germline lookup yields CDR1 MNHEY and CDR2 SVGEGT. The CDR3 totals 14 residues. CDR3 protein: CASSWDSTLYGYTF. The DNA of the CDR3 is TGTGCCAGCAGTTGGGACAGTACCTTATATGGCTACACCTTC.

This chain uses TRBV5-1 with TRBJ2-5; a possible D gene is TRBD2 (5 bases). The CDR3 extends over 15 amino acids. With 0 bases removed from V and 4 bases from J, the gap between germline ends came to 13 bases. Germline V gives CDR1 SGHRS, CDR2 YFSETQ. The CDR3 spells CASSLDLLASETQYF. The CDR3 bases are TGCGCCAGCAGCTTGGATTTGCTAGCCTCAGAGACCCAGTACTTC.

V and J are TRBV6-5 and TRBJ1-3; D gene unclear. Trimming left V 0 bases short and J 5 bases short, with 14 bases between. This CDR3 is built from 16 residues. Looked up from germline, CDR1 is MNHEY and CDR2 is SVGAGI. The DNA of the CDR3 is TGTGCCAGCAGTTACTCCGGGCTCGGGGTCAGAAACACCATATATTTT. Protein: CASSYSGLGVRNTIYF.

CDR3 loop: CASSFRTGGVGTEAFF. The CDR3 DNA sequence: TGTGCCAGCAGTTTTCGGACAGGGGGCGTCGGGACTGAAGCTTTCTTT. V gene TRBV27 combines with J gene TRBJ1-1; 11 bases line up with TRBD1. The CDR3 is made up of 16 amino acids. Germline CDR1 and CDR2: MNHEY and SMNVEV (reference sequence). With V trimmed by 3 bases and J by 5 bases, 8 bases remained unmatched.

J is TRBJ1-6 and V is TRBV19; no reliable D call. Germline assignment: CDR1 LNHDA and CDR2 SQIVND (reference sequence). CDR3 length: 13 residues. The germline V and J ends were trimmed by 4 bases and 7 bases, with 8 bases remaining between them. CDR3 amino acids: CASSSTRNSPLHF. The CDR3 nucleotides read TGTGCCAGTAGTAGCACACGAAATTCACCCCTCCACTTT.

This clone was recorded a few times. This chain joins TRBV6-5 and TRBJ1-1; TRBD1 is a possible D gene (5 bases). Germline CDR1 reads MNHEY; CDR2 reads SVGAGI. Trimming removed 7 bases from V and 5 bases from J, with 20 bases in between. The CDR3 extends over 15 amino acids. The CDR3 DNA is TGTGCCAGCACCCAGACCGGCAGGGAAGGAACTGAAGCTTTCTTT. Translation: CASTQTGREGTEAFF.

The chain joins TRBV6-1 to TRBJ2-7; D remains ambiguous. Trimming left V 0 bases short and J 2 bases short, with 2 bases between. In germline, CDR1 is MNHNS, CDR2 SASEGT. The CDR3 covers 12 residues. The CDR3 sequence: CASSEAAYEQYF. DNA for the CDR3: TGTGCCAGCAGTGAAGCCGCCTACGAGCAGTACTTC.

DNA of the CDR3: TGTGCCAGCAGCGTATCGGGGGTGGATACGCAGTATTTT. This gives the protein CASSVSGVDTQYF. V usage is TRBV9 and J usage is TRBJ2-3, with a possible D match to TRBD2 (6 bases). There are 13 residues in the CDR3. V lost 1 base, J lost 6 bases, and 9 bases lay in between. The germline V gene has CDR1 SGDLS and CDR2 YYNGEE.